The rows below give T cell receptor beta chains drawn from one sample of a study of T cell responses to AZD1222 COVID-19 vaccine. Sequenced by immunoSEQ multiplex PCR; TCRdb stores in-frame clones only, minus some. The sample carries 170,000 or so clones, 85% to 95% recorded once. Sequencing used peripheral blood, obtained on day 0 of AZD1222 vaccination. The source is an adult in good health. The CDR3 runs from the conserved cysteine through the conserved F or W. Fields, in order: D gene, clone size, J gene, V gene, CDR3 protein, CDR3 DNA. A D gene is named only where the DNA matches it firmly. A clone size is listed for some rows: how often the clone was seen (once, few, many), or a class if it is expanded.

>NA|once|TRBJ1-2|TRBV12-5
CASGSSYANYGYTF
TGTGCTAGTGGTTCCTCTTATGCGAACTATGGCTACACCTTC
>TRBD1|NA|TRBJ1-4|TRBV29-1
CSARDRVNEKLFF
TGCAGCGCTAGAGACAGGGTTAATGAAAAACTGTTTTTT
>NA|NA|TRBJ1-3|TRBV18
CASSPPSRAAVFSGNTIYF
TGTGCCAGCTCACCACCGTCCCGAGCGGCTGTGTTTTCCGGAAACACCATATATTTT
>NA|NA|TRBJ1-5|TRBV6-4
CASSGRFEGRFIGQPQHF
TGTGCCAGCAGTGGTAGGTTCGAGGGGCGTTTCATCGGTCAGCCCCAGCATTTT
>TRBD2|NA|TRBJ2-1|TRBV9
CASSVLSGGYNEQFF
TGTGCCAGCAGCGTATTGAGCGGGGGTTACAATGAGCAGTTCTTC
>TRBD1|NA|TRBJ2-3|TRBV5-1
CASSPGTGLPNTQYF
TGCGCCAGCAGCCCCGGGACAGGGCTTCCGAATACGCAGTATTTT
>NA|NA|TRBJ1-1|TRBV12-3/TRBV12-4
CASSLQAPNAAFF
TGTGCCAGCAGTTTGCAGGCCCCAAACGCAGCTTTCTTT
>NA|NA|TRBJ2-7|TRBV2
CASSEWGTRTYEQYF
TGTGCCAGCAGTGAATGGGGGACTCGGACCTACGAGCAGTACTTC
>NA|NA|TRBJ1-6|TRBV14
CASSAGPWVYNSPLHF
TGTGCCAGCAGCGCGGGACCTTGGGTGTATAATTCACCCCTCCACTTT
>NA|once|TRBJ2-5|TRBV7-9
CASSASGAGAMETQYF
TGTGCCAGCAGCGCGAGCGGTGCGGGGGCCATGGAGACCCAGTACTTC
>NA|many|TRBJ1-2|TRBV7-9
CASSSGGQGNYGYTF
TGTGCCAGCAGCTCAGGAGGGCAGGGCAACTATGGCTACACCTTC
>NA|NA|TRBJ1-3|TRBV6-5
CASSSVDGNTIYF
TGTGCCAGCAGTTCAGTGGATGGAAACACCATATATTTT
>NA|NA|TRBJ1-5|TRBV27
CASSYRAHQPQHF
TGTGCCAGCAGTTACCGGGCCCACCAGCCCCAGCATTTT
>NA|NA|TRBJ1-5|TRBV30
CAWSVRSNQPQHF
TGTGCCTGGAGTGTACGCAGCAATCAGCCCCAGCATTTT
>NA|NA|TRBJ2-5|TRBV7-3
CASSPQASETQYF
TGTGCCAGCAGCCCCCAGGCGTCGGAGACCCAGTACTTC
>NA|NA|TRBJ1-1|TRBV7-9
CASSLRGEATEAFF
TGTGCCAGCAGCTTACGGGGGGAGGCCACTGAAGCTTTCTTT
>NA|NA|TRBJ1-1|TRBV5-1
CASSLRGVNTEAFF
TGCGCCAGCAGCTTAAGAGGGGTGAACACTGAAGCTTTCTTT
>TRBD2|NA|TRBJ2-7|TRBV27
CASSPTSGGAHEQYF
TGTGCCAGCAGTCCCACTAGCGGGGGGGCCCACGAGCAGTACTTC
>NA|NA|TRBJ2-3|TRBV3-1/TRBV3-2
CASSQDWGATDTQYF
TGTGCCAGCAGCCAAGATTGGGGGGCCACAGATACGCAGTATTTT
>TRBD1|NA|TRBJ1-2|TRBV18
CASSRDRVAAGYTF
TGTGCCAGCTCACGTGACAGGGTTGCGGCTGGCTACACCTTC
>NA|NA|TRBJ1-5|TRBV5-1
CASSLGPSSNQPQHF
TGCGCCAGCAGCTTGGGACCGTCTAGCAATCAGCCCCAGCATTTT
>NA|NA|TRBJ1-2|TRBV24-1
CATSDFGQNYGYTF
TGTGCCACCAGTGATTTTGGACAGAACTATGGCTACACCTTC
>NA|NA|TRBJ2-7|TRBV2
CASSVLGAGYEQYF
TGTGCCAGCAGTGTTTTAGGGGCTGGCTACGAGCAGTACTTC
>NA|NA|TRBJ1-2|TRBV5-6
CASSLVREGGIYGYTF
TGTGCCAGCAGCTTGGTCAGGGAAGGGGGTATCTATGGCTACACCTTC
>TRBD2|NA|TRBJ2-3|TRBV5-4
CASSLRAGVTDTQYF
TGTGCCAGCAGCTTAAGGGCGGGGGTGACAGATACGCAGTATTTT
>NA|NA|TRBJ2-3|TRBV4-1
CASSQVGGFSTDTQYF
TGCGCCAGCAGCCAAGTTGGGGGGTTCAGCACAGATACGCAGTATTTT
>TRBD1|NA|TRBJ1-2|TRBV5-1
CASAYRGQADYGYTF
TGCGCCAGCGCGTACCGGGGACAGGCGGACTATGGCTACACCTTC
>NA|NA|TRBJ1-4|TRBV5-4
CASSLYLNEKLFF
TGTGCCAGCAGCTTGTATCTTAATGAAAAACTGTTTTTT
>NA|once|TRBJ2-1|TRBV5-6
CASSTRQGSTYNEQFF
TGTGCCAGCAGCACCCGTCAGGGCTCAACCTACAATGAGCAGTTCTTC
>NA|NA|TRBJ1-1|TRBV6-6
CASSPGDTNTEAFF
TGTGCCAGCAGCCCTGGGGACACGAACACTGAAGCTTTCTTT
>NA|NA|TRBJ2-1|TRBV4-3
CASSPLQGWSYNEQFF
TGCGCCAGCAGCCCTTTACAGGGTTGGTCCTACAATGAGCAGTTCTTC